This T cell receptor beta chain was obtained from a study of T-cell memory formation after mild COVID-19. From 5'RACE with constant-segment primers came TCR alpha and TCR beta cDNA libraries that carried sample barcodes and UMIs. Via MiXCR, TCRdb re-called the 5' RACE reads, giving one row per CDR3 protein. Altogether roughly 200,000 distinct CDR3 sequences are present, roughly 17% being singletons, with the ten largest covering more than 2%. CDR3 size: 13 residues. The germline V gene encodes CDR1 MNHEY and CDR2 SMNVEV (reference sequence). V dropped 8 bases and J dropped 4; count of bases not matched to a gene: 5. For this clonotype: Its antigen is unidentified.

Study outcomes and limitations: Shrinking CD4+ clones were chiefly CM and EM; CD8+ ones were chiefly EMRA.

The V call is TRBV27, the J call TRBJ2-3; 8 bases fit TRBD1. Sequenced: PBMCs or a T cell subset sorted from them (not recorded which). The TCR was taken from an adult woman who had mild COVID-19 (a few samples of this study predate the infection). Cell type and time point are not known. The CDR3 protein is CASRQGMADTQYF. CDR3 sequence (DNA): TGTGCCAGCCGACAGGGGATGGCAGATACGCAGTATTTT.